Each of the 20 T cell receptor beta chains below was sequenced from the same sample in a study of vaccination and CD4 T cells after COVID-19. Using its own MiXCR run on the PCR reads, TCRdb lists one record per CDR3 protein. The data hold some 26,000 distinct CDR3 sequences, with 51% observed a single time. Time point meaning: late sampling 161 to 241 days after vaccination in a few convalescent patients. Sequences were derived from CD4+ T cells from blood, sampled about 7 months after SARS-CoV-2 vaccination. The receptors were gathered from a human donor who had recovered from COVID-19.

The gene calls are TRBV6-1 and TRBJ2-5; D is possibly TRBD1 or TRBD2 (5 bases each). The germline CDR1 and CDR2 sequences are MNHNS and SASEGT. The V end was cut by 2 bases, the J end by 3 bases, with 10 bases between. The CDR3 is 14 amino acids. CDR3 in amino acids: CASSELGREETQYF. CDR3 nucleotides: TGTGCCAGCAGTGAACTGGGGCGGGAAGAGACCCAGTACTTC.

The genes are TRBV10-3 and TRBJ1-1; no reliable D call. Trimming took 10 bases from V and 1 from J, leaving 10 bases between them. Per the germline V gene, CDR1 is ENHRY and CDR2 is SYGVKD. This CDR3 has 12 residues. The CDR3 loop is CATWRGNTEAFF. CDR3 bases: TGTGCCACCTGGCGGGGGAACACTGAAGCTTTCTTT.

The chain uses TRBV7-3 and TRBJ1-1; D uncertain. The germline CDR1 and CDR2 sequences are SGHTA and FQGTGA. This CDR3 region has 13 residues. The germline V and J ends were trimmed by 2 bases and 5 bases, with 9 bases remaining between them. The CDR3: CASSLEGLTEAFF. CDR3 sequence (DNA): TGTGCCAGCAGCTTAGAAGGCCTGACTGAAGCTTTCTTT.

The chain combines TRBV4-1 with TRBJ2-5; D might be TRBD1 or TRBD2, each matching 5 bases. The CDR3 contains 14 residues. CDR1 MGHRA and CDR2 YSYEKL come from the germline V gene. The ends were cut back, 4 bases at V and 4 bases at J, with 13 bases in the middle. CDR3 in DNA: TGCGCCAGCAGCCCCGAGAGGGGCTCAGAGACCCAGTACTTC. This sequence encodes CASSPERGSETQYF.

This clonotype was observed once. J is TRBJ1-1 and V is TRBV6-5; TRBD1 might be the D (5 bases). Germline-derived CDR1 and CDR2 are MNHEY and SVGAGI. Trimming cost V 3 bases and J 3 bases, with 26 bases left between them. This CDR3 region has 19 residues. The DNA for the CDR3 is TGTGCCAGCAGTTATGGGTTCGGTCGTTTAAGGGGTGGCGACACTGAAGCTTTCTTT. Translating gives CASSYGFGRLRGGDTEAFF.

The chain has TRBV24-1 and TRBJ2-6, with D hard to call. In germline, CDR1 is KGHDR, CDR2 SFDVKD. CDR3 size: 15 residues. V was pared by 4 bases and J by 0 bases, with 6 bases between. CDR3 DNA sequence: TGTGCCACCAGTGACCCCTTCTCTGGGGCCAACGTCCTGACTTTC. This sequence encodes CATSDPFSGANVLTF.

This rearrangement joins TRBV6-5 to TRBJ2-6; possibly TRBD1 for D (6 bases). CDR3 size: 17 residues. Per the germline V gene, CDR1 is MNHEY and CDR2 is SVGAGI. V shed 0 bases and J shed 2 bases, with 11 bases lying between them. The CDR3 region has the DNA TGTGCCAGCAGTTACTCACCCGCAGGGGCTGGGGCCAACGTCCTGACTTTC. Its translation is CASSYSPAGAGANVLTF.

The chain carries TRBV11-3 and TRBJ2-5, with D possibly being TRBD1 or TRBD2 (5 bases each). The ends were cut back, 5 bases at V and 5 bases at J, with 27 bases in the middle. In germline, CDR1 is SGHNT, CDR2 YENEEA. This CDR3 region has 18 residues. The CDR3 protein is CASSPGASSRGATETQYF. CDR3 sequence (DNA): TGTGCCAGCAGCCCAGGCGCATCTTCGAGAGGGGCAACGGAGACCCAGTACTTC.

The V and J genes are TRBV7-9 and TRBJ1-6; D might be TRBD1 (5 bases). This CDR3 comprises 14 residues. The ends were cut back, 8 bases at V and 7 bases at J, with 15 bases in the middle. From germline, CDR1 is SEHNR and CDR2 FQNEAQ (reference sequence). CDR3 nucleotide sequence: TGTGCCAGCCAACCAACGGGGGAAAATTCACCCCTCCACTTT. Protein sequence: CASQPTGENSPLHF.

The gene calls are TRBV6-2 or TRBV6-3 and TRBJ2-3, with 10 positions matching TRBD2. CDR1 is MNHEY, CDR2 SVGEGT, per germline. There are 16 residues in the CDR3. J lost 1 base, V lost 5 bases, and 6 bases had no gene match. DNA of the CDR3: TGTGCCAGCAGTCAGCCCGGGACTAGCGGCACAGATACGCAGTATTTT. It translates to CASSQPGTSGTDTQYF.

The chain couples TRBV7-9 to TRBJ1-6; possible D gene TRBD1, 6 bases. The CDR3 has 12 residues. Germline CDR1 is SEHNR and CDR2 is FQNEAQ (reference sequence). Trimming shortened V by 8 bases and J by 10 bases, and 12 bases separated the two germline ends. In nucleotides, the CDR3 is TGTGCCAGCTCATCCGGGGGCTCACCCCTCCACTTT. This gives the protein CASSSGGSPLHF.

The CDR3 DNA reads as TGTGCCAGCAGTCGGATGGGGGCTGTCTCCTACAATGAGCAGTTCTTC. Its protein product is CASSRMGAVSYNEQFF. The genes are TRBV6-1 and TRBJ2-1, with D perhaps TRBD1 (6 bases). CDR3 length equals 16 residues. CDR1 and CDR2 (germline): MNHNS, SASEGT. V was cut by 5 bases and J by 0 bases, with 14 bases left in between.

This clonotype was observed a handful of times. The chain carries TRBV7-2 and TRBJ2-5, with D maybe TRBD1 (5 bases). Germline lookup yields CDR1 SGHTA and CDR2 FQGNSA. Between the trimmed V and J ends, which lost 1 base and 10 bases, there was a span of 10 bases. This CDR3 is 12 amino acids long. CDR3 nucleotide sequence: TGTGCCAGCAGCTTAGATGCAGGGTTCCAGTACTTC. It codes for CASSLDAGFQYF.

CDR3 in DNA: TGCGCCAGCAGCCAAGATCGGGGCCATGAGCAGTTCTTC. As protein: CASSQDRGHEQFF. V and J are TRBV4-1 and TRBJ2-1; perhaps D is TRBD1 or TRBD2 (5 bases each). CDR3 size: 13 residues. The germline gives CDR1 MGHRA, CDR2 YSYEKL. Trimming removed 0 bases from V and 8 bases from J, with 8 bases in between.

V usage is TRBV28 and J usage is TRBJ2-7; 8 nucleotides match TRBD2. Germline assignment: CDR1 MDHEN and CDR2 SYDVKM. CDR3 length equals 16 residues. V lost 3 bases to trimming and J lost 4 bases; unmatched junction nucleotides: 11. CDR3 in amino acids: CASSFDRLRGRYEQYF. The CDR3 coding sequence is TGTGCCAGCAGTTTCGATCGACTACGCGGGAGGTACGAGCAGTACTTC. The full variable domain, its missing parts supplied by reference TRBV28 and TRBJ2-7, is DVKVTQSSRYLVKRTGEKVFLECVQDMDHENMFWYRQDPGLGLRLIYFSYDVKMKEKGDIPEGYSVSREKKERFSLILESASTNQTSMYLCASSFDRLRGRYEQYFGPGTRLTVT.

This chain uses TRBV10-2 with TRBJ2-2, with no clear D. The V end was cut by 6 bases, the J end by 7 bases, with 12 bases between. CDR3 length equals 13 residues. Germline V lookup: CDR1 WSHSY, CDR2 SAAADI. The CDR3 is CASSPSVNGELFF. The CDR3 coding sequence is TGCGCCAGCAGCCCTAGTGTGAACGGGGAGCTGTTTTTT.

This clonotype has only a few counts. This sequence joins TRBV7-9 and TRBJ1-5; unclear D gene. Germline V CDR1 and CDR2: SEHNR, FQNEAQ (reference sequence). The V end was cut by 1 base, the J end by 3 bases, with 13 bases between. The CDR3 covers 16 residues. CDR3: CASSLVGDTTNQPQHF. Here the CDR3 DNA reads TGTGCCAGCAGCTTAGTTGGGGATACGACCAATCAGCCCCAGCATTTT.

This clonotype was recorded a few times. CDR3 DNA: TGTGCCAGCAGTGCGGGCTGGGAGCACACAGATACGCAGTATTTT. As protein: CASSAGWEHTDTQYF. This rearrangement joins TRBV6-2 or TRBV6-3 to TRBJ2-3; weak D call: TRBD2 (5 bases). Germline V gene sequence: CDR1 MNHEY, CDR2 SVGEGT. The CDR3 runs 15 residues. V lost 5 bases to trimming and J lost 2 bases, with 14 bases between them.

V usage is TRBV27 and J usage is TRBJ2-5; D might be TRBD1 or TRBD2, each matching 5 bases. Trimming cost V 4 bases and J 2 bases, with 14 bases left between them. The CDR3 consists of 15 residues. Germline CDR1 and CDR2: MNHEY and SMNVEV (reference sequence). CDR3 sequence (DNA): TGTGCCAGCAGTTCCTTTTCGGGACCGCAAGAGACCCAGTACTTC. It codes for CASSSFSGPQETQYF.

The chain employs TRBV7-7 and TRBJ2-7, with a possible D match to TRBD2 (5 bases). V was clipped by 4 bases and J by 5 bases, with 12 bases between them. This CDR3 contains 13 residues. The germline CDR1 and CDR2 sequences are SSHAT and FNYEAQ (reference sequence). CDR3 DNA sequence: TGTGCCAGCAGCTCGAGACCGGGGAACGAGCAGTACTTC. Translation gives CASSSRPGNEQYF.